The present entry profiles one T cell receptor (beta chain) with its context. The antigen remains undetermined. The data originate from a study of T cells in Graves' hyperthyroidism and ophthalmopathy. Study-wide context: Once the initial diagnosis was made, peripheral blood was obtained before any treatment.

RNA transcripts gave rise to amplified TCR beta CDR3 regions. RT-PCR in the first round (using the HTBI primer set) targeted the TCR CDR3. TCRdb reprocessed the multiplex PCR reads via MiXCR and lists one record per CDR3 protein. The data contain roughly 250,000 distinct CDR3 sequences, roughly 22% of them singletons. Study-wide points: In the blood, most expanded thyroid clonotypes above 0.001 appeared as well.

Trimming took 3 bases from V and 2 from J; bases not matched to a gene: 5. This CDR3 contains 15 residues. Germline CDR1 is WNHNN and CDR2 is SYGVQD (reference sequence). Exclusion criteria comprised uncontrolled infection, other autoimmune disease, pregnancy or lactation. The TCR was taken from a young man with Graves' ophthalmopathy. This chain joins TRBV10-1 and TRBJ2-3; TRBD2 matches at 7 bases. The sample comprised blood. The CDR3 loop reads CASSDPLADTDTQYF. CDR3 DNA sequence: TGCGCCAGCAGTGACCCCCTAGCGGACACAGATACGCAGTATTTT.